Sequencing of this T cell receptor beta chain was carried out in a study of control samples from healthy donors and cancer patients. Some clones are missing from TCRdb's copy, which holds only in-frame ones; the method was immunoSEQ multiplex PCR. This sample has roughly 90,000 clones, with around 80% found just once. The CDR3 consists of 15 residues. CDR1 and CDR2 (germline): SGHTA, FQGNSA. Trimming shortened V by 5 bases and J by 3 bases, and 17 bases separated the two germline ends. By sample share, this clone is medium-sized. This TCR was sampled from a woman aged 60-75 years in good health. The rearrangement links TRBV7-2 to TRBJ2-7, with D uncertain. The sample comprised blood. This CDR3 is CASSPGFSKHYEQYF. The CDR3 DNA reads TGTGCCAGCAGCCCCGGATTCAGTAAGCACTACGAGCAGTACTTC.